This entry lists 14 T cell receptor beta chains sequenced from one sample in a study of T-cell memory formation after mild COVID-19 (dated by TCRdb to 2020 to 2023). The method was 5' RACE. These reads were obtained on an Illumina NovaSeq 6000. The public reads were quality trimmed at Q25 with fastp and then assembled into clones with MiXCR by TCRdb, keeping productive beta chains. Rows with a matching CDR3 protein are joined into one entry that keeps the most common DNA and genes. For this sample there are tens of thousands of distinct CDR3 sequences; approximately 21% appear just once. The ten top clones hold approximately 1.5% of the sample. The sequencing sample was made of PBMCs or a T cell subset sorted from them (not recorded which). The source is an adult who had mild COVID-19 (a few samples of this study predate the infection). The sample titles of this study are shuffled in the database, so cell type and time point are left out.

This clonotype has a handful of counts. The rearrangement joins TRBV11-2 to TRBJ2-1; perhaps TRBD2 as D (5 bases). Trimming shortened V by 6 bases and J by 9 bases, and 15 bases separated the two germline ends. Per germline, CDR1 SGHAT and CDR2 FQNNGV. There are 13 residues in the CDR3. The CDR3 DNA reads TGTGCCAGCAGGGCTGGACTTATCCTTGAGCAGTTCTTC. Translation gives CASRAGLILEQFF.

In its sample, this clonotype is medium-sized. The V and J genes are TRBV5-1 and TRBJ1-1, with 7 nucleotides matching TRBD1. CDR3 size: 16 residues. The V gene's germline CDR1 is SGHRS and CDR2 YFSETQ. Trimming at V came to 4 bases and at J to 4 bases, leaving 13 bases not matched to a gene. CDR3 protein: CASSRRQGGEGTEAFF. CDR3 nucleotides: TGCGCCAGCAGCCGTCGACAGGGCGGAGAGGGCACTGAAGCTTTCTTT.

This clonotype was recorded a few times. This chain connects TRBV5-1 to TRBJ2-5; no definite D call. CDR1 and CDR2 (germline): SGHRS, YFSETQ. The CDR3 is 14 amino acids. V was pared by 1 base and J by 3 bases, with 10 bases between. CDR3 amino acids: CASSLSDLEETQYF. The CDR3 bases are TGCGCCAGCAGCTTGTCCGACTTAGAAGAGACCCAGTACTTC.

The V and J genes are TRBV9 and TRBJ1-1, with 7 bases aligning to TRBD1. The CDR3 is made up of 14 amino acids. With V trimmed by 2 bases and J by 5 bases, 6 bases remained unmatched. Germline lookup yields CDR1 SGDLS and CDR2 YYNGEE. The CDR3 DNA sequence: TGTGCCAGCAGCGTGACAGGGATTGAGACTGAAGCTTTCTTT. Encoded protein: CASSVTGIETEAFF.

The table lists this clonotype with many counts. The V and J genes are TRBV13 and TRBJ2-1; TRBD1 matches 9 bases. The CDR3 is 15 amino acids. The germline gives CDR1 PRHDT, CDR2 FYEKMQ (reference sequence). J gave up 7 bases and V 4 bases, and 8 bases lay outside the gene matches. The CDR3 sequence is CASSSTGTGTNEQFF. DNA for the CDR3: TGTGCCAGCAGCTCGACCGGGACAGGGACGAATGAGCAGTTCTTC. Drawing the rest from reference TRBV13 and TRBJ2-1, the complete variable domain is AAGVIQSPRHLIKEKRETATLKCYPIPRHDTVYWYQQGPGQDPQFLISFYEKMQSDKGSIPDRFSAQQFSDYHSELNMSSLELGDSALYFCASSSTGTGTNEQFFGPGTRLTVL.

The table lists this clonotype with a few counts. V gene TRBV30 combines with J gene TRBJ2-2, with TRBD1 identical over 8 bases. Trimming took 5 bases from V and 0 from J; bases not matched to a gene: 2. The CDR3 has 14 amino acids. The germline CDR1 and CDR2 sequences are GTSNPN and SVGIG (reference sequence). CDR3 amino acids: CAWGQGPNTGELFF. The CDR3 nucleotides read TGTGCCTGGGGACAGGGTCCGAACACCGGGGAGCTGTTTTTT.

The CDR3 here is CATFDGRYGYTF. The CDR3 DNA sequence: TGCGCCACCTTCGACGGGCGCTATGGCTACACCTTC. The rearrangement uses TRBV5-1 and TRBJ1-2; D is unresolved. Trimming left V 9 bases short and J 4 bases short, with 13 bases between. Germline CDR1 is SGHRS and CDR2 is YFSETQ. The CDR3 runs to 12 residues.

This clonotype was found many times. J is TRBJ2-2 and V is TRBV11-2; the D is unclear. The CDR3 is 14 residues long. With 4 bases removed from V and 6 bases from J, the gap between germline ends came to 12 bases. Germline V gives CDR1 SGHAT, CDR2 FQNNGV. CDR3 sequence reads: CASSSNPASGELFF. The CDR3, as DNA: TGTGCCAGCAGCTCTAACCCGGCCTCCGGGGAGCTGTTTTTT.

This clonotype was counted many times. The chain couples TRBV5-1 to TRBJ2-3; 13 positions match TRBD2. Germline CDR1 and CDR2: SGHRS and YFSETQ. V trimming: 4 bases; J trimming: 2 bases; junction bases outside the gene matches: 4. The CDR3 spans 16 residues. The CDR3 reads CASSPGLAGFTDTQYF. CDR3 nucleotide sequence: TGCGCCAGCAGCCCGGGACTAGCGGGGTTCACAGATACGCAGTATTTT.

This clonotype was counted ten times or more. The chain combines TRBV29-1 with TRBJ2-7, with D possibly TRBD1 on 6 matching bases. The V end was cut by 6 bases, the J end by 0 bases, with 15 bases between. Germline-derived CDR1 and CDR2 are SQVTM and ANQGSEA. CDR3 length: 14 residues. CDR3 nucleotide sequence: TGCAGCGTCGTAACAACAGGGAGCTCCTACGAGCAGTACTTC. Translating gives CSVVTTGSSYEQYF.

CDR3 nucleotide sequence: TGCAGTGCTAGTAAAGGGGGCGAGGTCGACGAGCAGTACTTC. Protein product: CSASKGGEVDEQYF. The chain couples TRBV20-1 to TRBJ2-7, with TRBD1 matching over 7 bases. Trimming at V came to 3 bases and at J to 5 bases, leaving 10 bases not matched to a gene. The CDR3 spans 14 residues. Per the germline V gene, CDR1 is DFQATT and CDR2 is SNEGSKA (reference sequence).

In this sample, this clonotype turned up many times. The chain joins TRBV12-3 or TRBV12-4 to TRBJ1-2, with D possibly matching TRBD1 (5 bases). This CDR3 contains 13 residues. V dropped 2 bases and J dropped 4 bases, with 8 bases sitting between them. The CDR3 is CASSLQGGYGYTF. CDR3 coding DNA: TGTGCCAGCAGTTTACAGGGAGGCTATGGCTACACCTTC.

This clonotype was counted ten times or more. This sequence joins TRBV5-5 and TRBJ2-1; possible D gene TRBD2, 6 bases. Trimming removed 1 base from V and 2 bases from J, with 13 bases in between. The germline gives CDR1 SGHKS, CDR2 YYEKEE (reference sequence). This CDR3 region has 16 residues. The CDR3 spells CASSLFSGGPYNEQFF. CDR3 DNA: TGTGCCAGCAGCTTGTTTAGCGGAGGGCCCTACAATGAGCAGTTCTTC.

This clonotype was counted ten times or more. V usage is TRBV5-1 and J usage is TRBJ2-7, with 11 bases identical to TRBD1. Germline V lookup: CDR1 SGHRS, CDR2 YFSETQ. V trimming: 0 bases; J trimming: 6 bases; junction bases outside the gene matches: 11. The CDR3 loop spans 17 amino acids. CDR3: CASSLDLPGQGDVEQYF. The CDR3 DNA sequence: TGCGCCAGCAGCTTGGATTTGCCGGGACAGGGGGACGTCGAGCAGTACTTC.